Sequencing of this TCR beta chain was carried out in a study of shared clonotypes between healthy human individuals. Whole-study context: Used for every donor were three CD4 naive, three CD4 memory, two CD8 naive and one CD8 memory plate. Study-wide results and caveats: Relative to clonotypes present in all four donors, those not shared had lower generation probabilities.

Regarding this clone: Its target is not known.

The ends lost 1 base at V and 6 bases at J; junction bases unmatched: 6. Looked up from germline, CDR1 is SGHKS and CDR2 is YYEKEE (reference sequence). The CDR3 is made up of 15 amino acids. The table came from immunoSEQ multiplex PCR; TCRdb's copy has only in-frame clones and leaves some out. The sample lists approximately 2.5 million clones, 93% occurring once. All donors were Caucasian adults living in Nashville, Tennessee. A CD45RA-negative memory subset and a CD45RA+ naive subset were separated from the CD4+ cells. This clonotype originated in a man aged 18 to 29 in good health. Some clones in this sample may be carry-over from other donors' samples. The genes are TRBV5-5 and TRBJ1-5; TRBD1 matches at 8 bases. The specimen was naive CD4+ T cells from PBMCs. Regarding subset: CD45RA+ positively selected. This CDR3 is CASSLWTGLVQPQHF. CDR3 in DNA: TGTGCCAGCAGCTTGTGGACAGGGCTAGTTCAGCCCCAGCATTTT.